The 19 T cell receptor beta chains in this list originate from one sample, sequenced in a study of CD8+ T cells in alopecia areata. Reverse transcribed after extraction, RNA yielded cDNA as the sequencing template. The repertoire was sequenced with immunoSEQ multiplex PCR; TCRdb's copy has only in-frame clones and lacks some. The sample records 190,000 or so clones, 60% being singletons. Treatment noted: oral pan-JAK inhibitor, 5-10 mg twice daily. The source was CD4+ T cells sorted from blood, collected at week 4, from a patient treated with tofacitinib. All receptors derive from a human donor with alopecia areata.

The chain uses TRBV30 and TRBJ1-5, with TRBD1 matching over 11 bases. Germline V gene lookup returns CDR1 GTSNPN and CDR2 SVGIG (reference sequence). The trim removed 3 bases at V and 6 bases at J, leaving 7 bases unmatched. This CDR3 contains 15 residues. The CDR3 spells CAWSDGTGGSQPQHF. CDR3 nucleotide sequence: TGTGCCTGGAGCGACGGGACAGGGGGTAGTCAGCCCCAGCATTTT.

On this clone itself: A read error may account for a junction end that differs from germline. J is TRBJ1-2 and V is TRBV30, with 11 bases lining up with TRBD1. This CDR3 region has 12 residues. Per the germline V gene, CDR1 is GTSNPN and CDR2 is SVGIG (reference sequence). The CDR3 region is CAWRWDRGDLDF. The CDR3 DNA reads as TGTGCCTGGAGGTGGGACAGGGGGGACTTGGACTTC.

The genes are TRBV6-5 and TRBJ2-7; D is possibly TRBD2 (5 bases). Germline-derived CDR1 and CDR2 are MNHEY and SVGAGI. The CDR3 runs to 12 residues. Trimming cost V 6 bases and J 5 bases, with 11 bases left between them. The CDR3 DNA reads as TGTGCCAGCAGCCTCACTAGGGACGAGCAGTACTTC. This codes for CASSLTRDEQYF.

This clone was found a few times. The chain recombines TRBV27 with TRBJ2-4, with 7 positions matching TRBD1. The ends lost 7 bases at V and 7 bases at J; junction bases unmatched: 1. The CDR3 has 11 residues. CDR1 and CDR2 from the germline V gene are MNHEY and SMNVEV (reference sequence). This CDR3 is CASTDRNIQYF. CDR3 nucleotide sequence: TGTGCCAGCACGGACAGGAACATTCAGTACTTC.

The CDR3 DNA is TGCGCCAGCAGCCCCGAGGGGGCGAAAGGAAACACCATATATTTT. Its protein is CASSPEGAKGNTIYF. The chain couples TRBV5-1 to TRBJ1-3; 7 bases line up with TRBD1. CDR1 is SGHRS and CDR2 is YFSETQ in the germline V gene. J gave up 4 bases and V 4 bases, and 8 bases lay outside the gene matches. The CDR3 is made up of 15 amino acids.

The CDR3 DNA sequence: TGTGCCTGGAGTGTACAGTCTGAAGCTTTCTTT. It yields the protein CAWSVQSEAFF. This rearrangement joins TRBV30 to TRBJ1-1; D gene ambiguous. The CDR3 is made up of 11 amino acids. CDR1 is GTSNPN, CDR2 SVGIG, per germline (reference sequence). V lost 0 bases and J 6 bases, leaving 5 bases between the germline ends.

J is TRBJ2-5 and V is TRBV4-1; D not resolved. The ends were cut back, 2 bases at V and 7 bases at J, with 5 bases in the middle. The CDR3 contains 11 residues. CDR1 and CDR2 from the germline V gene are MGHRA and YSYEKL. CDR3 loop: CASSQPGTQYF. CDR3 DNA: TGCGCCAGCAGCCAACCTGGGACCCAGTACTTC.

The table lists this clone with a few counts. This chain connects TRBV2 to TRBJ2-2; TRBD1 matches 9 bases. The CDR3 is 16 amino acids. Trimming at V came to 5 bases and at J to 4 bases, leaving 8 bases not matched to a gene. Germline CDR1 SNHLY, CDR2 FYNNEI. The chain's CDR3 is CASSRPGQGGTGELFF. The CDR3 nucleotides are TGTGCCAGCAGTCGCCCGGGACAGGGAGGCACCGGGGAGCTGTTTTTT.

V gene TRBV30 combines with J gene TRBJ1-5, with a tentative D call TRBD1 (5 bases). V lost 4 bases and J 1 base, leaving 14 bases between the germline ends. The germline V gene has CDR1 GTSNPN and CDR2 SVGIG (reference sequence). CDR3 size: 15 residues. CDR3 in amino acids: CAWTGGSSSNQPQHF. Here the CDR3 DNA reads TGTGCCTGGACCGGGGGTTCCTCGAGCAATCAGCCCCAGCATTTT.

The chain links TRBV29-1 to TRBJ2-3; 12 bases match TRBD2. In germline, CDR1 is SQVTM, CDR2 ANQGSEA. V shed 8 bases and J 7 bases; nucleotides not matched to a gene: 4. The CDR3 covers 12 residues. Here the CDR3 reads CSSLAGGHTQYF. The CDR3 DNA is TGCAGCTCTCTAGCGGGGGGGCATACGCAGTATTTT.

This clone was picked up a small number of times. The J gene is TRBJ1-2, the V gene TRBV2; D is unclear. CDR3 length: 15 residues. Germline loops: CDR1 SNHLY, CDR2 FYNNEI. The ends were cut back, 6 bases at V and 2 bases at J, with 16 bases in the middle. DNA of the CDR3: TGTGCCAGCAGCTACAAAGGTGTGTGGAACTATGGCTACACCTTC. Protein sequence: CASSYKGVWNYGYTF.

The V gene is TRBV30, the J gene TRBJ1-1; D not resolved. The CDR3 is 14 amino acids. Germline lookup yields CDR1 GTSNPN and CDR2 SVGIG (reference sequence). V shed 4 bases and J shed 1 base, with 13 bases lying between them. This CDR3 is CAWTIRSTNTEAFF. DNA for the CDR3: TGTGCCTGGACCATTAGGTCAACGAACACTGAAGCTTTCTTT. The whole variable domain, filled in from reference TRBV30 and TRBJ1-1, reads SQTIHQWPATLVQPVGSPLSLECTVEGTSNPNLYWYRQAAGRGLQLLFYSVGIGQISSEVPQNLSASRPQDRQFILSSKKLLLSDSGFYLCAWTIRSTNTEAFFGQGTRLTVV.

The V gene is TRBV5-1, the J gene TRBJ2-5, with TRBD1 identical over 7 bases. Germline V gives CDR1 SGHRS, CDR2 YFSETQ. V lost 4 bases, J lost 5 bases, and 2 bases stayed unmatched. This CDR3 has 12 amino acids. The CDR3 protein is CASSQGEETQYF. The CDR3 DNA reads as TGCGCCAGCAGCCAGGGGGAGGAGACCCAGTACTTC. Looking up the rest from reference TRBV5-1 and TRBJ2-5 gives the full variable domain: KAGVTQTPRYLIKTRGQQVTLSCSPISGHRSVSWYQQTPGQGLQFLFEYFSETQRNKGNFPGRFSGRQFSNSRSEMNVSTLELGDSALYLCASSQGEETQYFGPGTRLLVL.

The rearrangement links TRBV2 to TRBJ1-1; no clear D. Germline V CDR1 and CDR2: SNHLY, FYNNEI. The CDR3 has 13 residues. Trimming removed 5 bases from V and 1 base from J, with 8 bases in between. CDR3 protein: CASSRSPNTEAFF. For the CDR3, the DNA is TGTGCCAGCAGTCGTTCTCCGAACACTGAAGCTTTCTTT.

This clone was observed once. The chain combines TRBV28 with TRBJ1-2, with 7 bases that match TRBD1. The junction had 4 bases not matched to a gene; V was cut back by 2 bases and J by 4 bases. CDR1 MDHEN and CDR2 SYDVKM come from the germline V gene. CDR3 size: 14 residues. Here the CDR3 DNA reads TGTGCCAGCAGTTTAGGGGACAGACTCTATGGCTACACCTTC. Its translation: CASSLGDRLYGYTF.

The chain links TRBV11-2 to TRBJ2-7; D may be TRBD1 (7 bases). V dropped 1 base and J dropped 4 bases, with 11 bases sitting between them. This CDR3 region has 14 residues. Germline V gives CDR1 SGHAT, CDR2 FQNNGV. This CDR3 reads CASSLVQGRYEQYF. In DNA form, the CDR3 reads TGTGCCAGCAGCTTAGTACAGGGGAGGTACGAGCAGTACTTC. Full variable domain (remainder filled in from reference TRBV11-2 and TRBJ2-7): EAGVAQSPRYKIIEKRQSVAFWCNPISGHATLYWYQQILGQGPKLLIQFQNNGVVDDSQLPKDRFSAERLKGVDSTLKIQPAKLEDSAVYLCASSLVQGRYEQYFGPGTRLTVT.

The chain has TRBV5-4 and TRBJ1-6, with a tentative D call TRBD1 (5 bases). Trimming took off 0 bases at V and 8 bases at J, with 6 bases between the two ends. Germline CDR1 is SGHNT and CDR2 is YYREEE (reference sequence). The CDR3 is 13 residues long. CDR3 amino acids: CASSLVRDSPLHF. As DNA, the CDR3 is TGTGCCAGCAGCTTGGTCAGGGATTCACCCCTCCACTTT.

This clone was seen only once. The CDR3: CASSLEIRLPEAFF. The CDR3 nucleotides are TGCGCCAGCAGCTTGGAAATTAGACTCCCTGAAGCTTTCTTT. The genes are TRBV5-1 and TRBJ1-1; no firm D call. Germline V gene data show CDR1 as SGHRS and CDR2 as YFSETQ. This CDR3 region has 14 residues. V shed 0 bases and J shed 6 bases, with 12 bases lying between them.

The chain recombines TRBV7-2 with TRBJ2-5, with no clear D. Trimming shortened V by 1 base and J by 1 base, and 10 bases separated the two germline ends. The CDR3 is 15 amino acids. Germline CDR1 and CDR2: SGHTA and FQGNSA. CDR3 amino acids: CASSLVGSIQETQYF. DNA of the CDR3: TGTGCCAGCAGCTTAGTGGGGTCAATCCAAGAGACCCAGTACTTC.